Below are 14 T cell receptor beta chains sequenced from a single sample in a study of cytomegalovirus exposure and HLA in healthy donors. This PCR relied on a set of 60 Vbeta primers and 13 Jbeta primers. Using immunoSEQ multiplex PCR, the repertoire was profiled, and TCRdb retains in-frame clones only, with some absent. This table lists about 110,000 clones. The specimen sequenced was PBMCs. The source of these receptors is a man aged 40-49 years in good health and CMV-seropositive.

The chain joins TRBV11-2 to TRBJ2-5, with 8 nucleotides matching TRBD2. Gene TRBJ2-7 matches the end of the DNA better, so the J call may be wrong. The CDR3 is made up of 15 amino acids. Germline V lookup: CDR1 SGHAT, CDR2 FQNNGV. The CDR3 DNA follows: TGTGCCAGCAGCTTAGGCGTTAGCGGGACCTACGAGCAGTACTTC. This codes for CASSLGVSGTYEQYF.

The chain couples TRBV4-1 to TRBJ2-3; 7 nucleotides agree with TRBD2. The CDR3 sequence is 18 residues long. Germline V gives CDR1 MGHRA, CDR2 YSYEKL. Unmatched junction bases numbered 10, after V lost 0 bases and J lost 1 base. The CDR3 reads CASSQDRASGTRTDTQYF. For the CDR3, the DNA is TGCGCCAGCAGCCAAGACCGGGCCAGCGGGACGCGCACAGATACGCAGTATTTT.

The chain combines TRBV5-1 with TRBJ2-2, with D perhaps TRBD1 (6 bases). CDR3 length: 15 residues. V shed 4 bases and J shed 1 base, with 11 bases lying between them. The germline V gene has CDR1 SGHRS and CDR2 YFSETQ. CDR3 nucleotide sequence: TGCGCCAGCAGCATGACAGGAGGGAACACCGGGGAGCTGTTTTTT. Amino acid sequence: CASSMTGGNTGELFF.

The chain carries TRBV25-1 and TRBJ2-2; TRBD1 matches 9 bases. With 7 bases clipped from V and 5 bases from J, the junction kept 8 bases outside the gene matches. Germline V lookup: CDR1 MGHDK, CDR2 SYGVNS. The CDR3 is made up of 15 amino acids. CDR3 sequence (DNA): TGTGCCAGCATACGGACAGGGGATTATACCGGGGAGCTGTTTTTT. This encodes CASIRTGDYTGELFF.

J is TRBJ1-4 and V is TRBV10-3, with D maybe TRBD1 (6 bases). The CDR3 length is 14 residues. Germline CDR1 reads ENHRY; CDR2 reads SYGVKD. V was trimmed by 10 bases and J by 2 bases, leaving 14 bases between them. Written as DNA, the CDR3 is TGTGCCACCGGCGAGAGGGGGACTAATGAAAAACTGTTTTTT. Protein sequence: CATGERGTNEKLFF.

This chain joins TRBV11-3 and TRBJ2-7; a weak D match, TRBD2 (6 bases). This CDR3 has 13 amino acids. The germline V gene encodes CDR1 SGHNT and CDR2 YENEEA. The V end was cut by 1 base, the J end by 5 bases, with 9 bases between. CDR3 protein: CASSLGDSNEQYF. Here the CDR3 DNA reads TGTGCCAGCAGCTTAGGGGACTCTAACGAGCAGTACTTC.

The gene calls are TRBV6-1 and TRBJ2-7; 12 bases are a match to TRBD1. The CDR3 has 14 amino acids. Trimming cost V 6 bases and J 6 bases; bases outside gene matches: 6. CDR1 and CDR2 (germline): MNHNS, SASEGT. The CDR3 spells CASRWGQGASEQYF. The CDR3 bases are TGTGCCAGCAGGTGGGGACAGGGGGCAAGCGAGCAGTACTTC.

The rearrangement links TRBV7-8 to TRBJ1-2; D is perhaps TRBD1 (6 bases). The ends were cut back, 2 bases at V and 7 bases at J, with 23 bases in the middle. CDR3 size: 17 residues. Germline assignment: CDR1 SGHVS and CDR2 FQNEAQ. The CDR3 here is CASSLPFSGEQTPGYTF. The CDR3 DNA is TGTGCCAGCAGCTTACCGTTTTCAGGGGAACAAACCCCTGGCTACACCTTC.

V and J are TRBV7-9 and TRBJ2-1; a weak D match, TRBD2 (6 bases). The CDR3 loop spans 17 amino acids. Germline CDR1 and CDR2: SEHNR and FQNEAQ (reference sequence). The V end lost 1 base, the J end lost 0 bases, and 13 bases lay between the germline ends. The CDR3, as DNA: TGTGCCAGCAGCTTAGGGGCGCGCGGGGTCTCCTACAATGAGCAGTTCTTC. The encoded protein is CASSLGARGVSYNEQFF.

V is TRBV9 and J is TRBJ2-3; perhaps TRBD1 as D (6 bases). Trimming took 3 bases from V and 3 from J, leaving 14 bases between them. The CDR3 runs to 15 residues. From germline, CDR1 is SGDLS and CDR2 YYNGEE. CDR3 loop: CASSGREGVTDTQYF. CDR3 coding DNA: TGTGCCAGCAGCGGCCGTGAGGGGGTAACAGATACGCAGTATTTT.

The rearrangement uses TRBV7-8 and TRBJ2-5; 7 nucleotides agree with TRBD1. With V trimmed by 0 bases and J by 7 bases, 8 bases remained unmatched. The CDR3 spans 15 residues. The germline V gene has CDR1 SGHVS and CDR2 FQNEAQ. CDR3 nucleotides: TGTGCCAGCAGCTTAGCGCTGGGACAGCTAGGGACCCAGTACTTC. Amino acid sequence: CASSLALGQLGTQYF. The full variable domain, rest sourced from reference TRBV7-8 and TRBJ2-5, is GAGVSQSPRYKVAKRGQDVALRCDPISGHVSLFWYQQALGQGPEFLTYFQNEAQLDKSGLPSDRFFAERPEGSVSTLKIQRTQQEDSAVYLCASSLALGQLGTQYFGPGTRLLVL.

With regard to this clone: Distinct nucleotide sequences in the sample also encode this CDR3. The chain is built from TRBV5-1 and TRBJ2-5; D perhaps matches TRBD2 (6 bases). Germline V gene data show CDR1 as SGHRS and CDR2 as YFSETQ. The CDR3 runs to 14 residues. Trimming shortened V by 2 bases and J by 5 bases, and 13 bases separated the two germline ends. Written as DNA, the CDR3 is TGCGCCAGCAGCTTAGGCGGGGCTCAGGAGACCCAGTACTTC. Its translation: CASSLGGAQETQYF.

This chain connects TRBV10-3 to TRBJ2-5, with D perhaps matching TRBD2 (6 bases). V was cut by 6 bases and J by 2 bases, with 16 bases left in between. The germline V gene has CDR1 ENHRY and CDR2 SYGVKD. The CDR3 covers 15 residues. DNA of the CDR3: TGTGCCATCAGGCAAGGGAAGGGAGGACAAGAGACCCAGTACTTC. Protein sequence: CAIRQGKGGQETQYF.

V and J are TRBV6-1 and TRBJ1-5, with 7 bases identical to TRBD1. The V gene end was trimmed by 11 bases and the J gene end by 6 bases; junction bases not matched to a gene: 13. This CDR3 comprises 14 residues. Germline CDR1 and CDR2: MNHNS and SASEGT. The CDR3 here is CAARTGVSAQPQHF. For the CDR3, the DNA is TGTGCCGCACGAACAGGGGTATCGGCTCAGCCCCAGCATTTT.